Described below is a single TCR beta chain sequence and its context. Its antigen is still unknown. The sample holds no much larger clone one base away, and base qualities are not on file. The data belong to a study of blood T cell repertoires in COVID-19 (dated by TCRdb to about 2020). For context, the study as a whole: Samples covering the acute and convalescent phases of COVID-19 were provided by collaborators in the United States, Italy and Spain. The prospective study material was composed of cDNA or gDNA derived from T cells, B-cell-depleted T cells, or PBMCs. Subjects who had been exposed to COVID-19, were actively infected with it, or had recovered from it provided the deeply sampled blood TCRbeta repertoires that made up the dataset. The repertoires were made available in a free public database intended to serve as a resource for research on the immune response to SARS-CoV-2. Samples came from the ongoing ImmuneRACE study (first 160 participants) plus 1,254 subjects from 6 global collaborators. Sample metadata almost always included a de-identified subject ID, COVID-19 status, age in years and sex. HLA class I and class II types, where available, came from metadata supplied by the sample provider rather than from assay-based typing.

Each collaborating institution followed its own protocols to collect whole blood in K2EDTA tubes. Collaborator samples were shipped for TCRbeta analysis as frozen whole blood, isolated PBMCs, or DNA extracted from either sample type. Counted from cysteine to phenylalanine, this CDR3 has 17 amino acids. Only the CDR3 region is kept as DNA, spanning 51 bases read in frame from base 1. The germline V gene (reference sequence) yields LGHDT for CDR1 and YNNKEL for CDR2. V and J are trimmed by 3 bases and 6 bases, and the gene matches miss 7 bases of the junction. The study at large found these results: How much clinical and demographic metadata was included differed by source and by participant, and the metadata was provided uncurated.

TCRbeta CDR3 regions were amplified from genomic DNA by means of the immunoSEQ Assay, a bias-controlled multiplex PCR. For the original study's pipeline: Nucleated cell counts per sample were estimated from amplification of reference gene primers within the assay. Sequence reads were collapsed and filtered to measure the absolute abundance of every unique TCRbeta CDR3 rearrangement. For each sample, productive Simpson clonality was calculated as the square root of Simpson's diversity index across productive rearrangements. This immuneACCESS table, as held by TCRdb, lists in-frame sequences with V and J called but not all clones. Of the missing ones, under half trace to an unresolved V gene in checked studies; the others have no known cause. For V, J and clone size, that table is used; D and trimming come from the DNA. In all, the sample holds roughly 200,000 clones, and 84% of those were seen once. 4.5% to 5.5% of the sample is held by the ten biggest clonotypes.

This sequence was found in a woman between 70 and 85 years old with active or convalescent COVID-19. The chain employs TRBV3-1 (or the pseudogene TRBV3-2) and TRBJ2-3; 15 middle bases align to TRBD2. Sample: peripheral blood. The DNA reads as follows: TGTGCCAGCAGCCAGCGGACTAGCGGGAGGGCCAGGGATACGCAGTATTTT. Translation gives CASSQRTSGRARDTQYF.